This T cell receptor beta chain was documented in a study of T-cell memory formation after mild COVID-19. This clonotype was counted only a few times. Its antigen remains unknown. Germline V gene lookup returns CDR1 DFQATT and CDR2 SNEGSKA (reference sequence). The CDR3 covers 13 residues. V shed 4 bases and J shed 4 bases, with 13 bases lying between them. 5'RACE primed at constant segments yielded TCR alpha and TCR beta cDNA libraries bearing sample barcodes and UMIs. Each CDR3 protein is one row after TCRdb ran MiXCR on the 5' RACE reads. Among around 130,000 distinct CDR3 sequences listed, approximately 15% were seen once. Findings and caveats of the study: Among contracting clones, CD4+ were mainly CM/EM and CD8+ enriched in EMRA. CD4+ bias marked clones expanding day 15 to 37, unlike balanced contracting clones. Detection of some responders pre-infection suggested pre-existing cross-reactive memory T cells participated.

This clonotype originated in a man between 18 and 35 years old who had mild COVID-19 (a few samples of this study predate the infection). Cell type and time point are not known. Sequencing was performed on PBMCs or a T cell subset sorted from them (not recorded which). The genes are TRBV20-1 and TRBJ1-2; unclear D gene. The CDR3 reads CSATPQRSYGYTF. For the CDR3, the DNA is TGCAGTGCTACCCCCCAAAGGAGCTATGGCTACACCTTC.